The rows below give T cell receptor beta chains drawn from one sample of a study of T cell changes during pregnancy in multiple sclerosis. Sequencing was performed with immunoSEQ multiplex PCR; in TCRdb, only in-frame clones are kept and a portion is missing. The repertoire holds around 30,000 clones, with 90% as singletons. This specimen consisted of CD4+ T cells from peripheral blood mononuclear cells, obtained in the third trimester of pregnancy. All receptors come from a female donor in good health, enrolled as a control in a pregnancy study. CDR3s leave out the opening cysteine and the closing phenylalanine or tryptophan.

TRBV30	TRBJ1-1	AWSVLTGAEAF
TRBV6-1	TRBJ2-5	ATGTFQETQY
TRBV6-5	TRBJ1-1	ASRGGVNTEAF
TRBV9	TRBJ1-2	ASSPRQGVSIDYT
TRBV7-2	TRBJ2-3	ASSLKRQGLGTDTQY
TRBV27	TRBJ1-2	ASSLGQAREAYGYT
TRBV4-1	TRBJ2-7	ASSRGTSGSDEQY
TRBV30	TRBJ1-2	AWTRDRRNYGYT
TRBV5-4	TRBJ1-1	ASSITGGLGAF
TRBV19	TRBJ2-3	ASRRGTGVSTDTQY
TRBV7-2	TRBJ1-5	ASSLGLDRAQPQH
TRBV7-2	TRBJ1-6	ASSSVGTGAIGNSPLH
TRBV6-6	TRBJ1-1	ASRIDRGGTEAF
TRBV4-2	TRBJ2-1	ASSQDWREWHEQF
TRBV14	TRBJ2-2	ASSQPSLGGAGELF
TRBV29-1	TRBJ1-2	SVGSADGYT